These 27 T cell receptor beta chains originate from one sample sequenced in a study of T cell responses to AZD1222 COVID-19 vaccine. Method: immunoSEQ multiplex PCR; TCRdb's copy keeps in-frame clones and lacks some. Among roughly 200,000 clones listed, approximately 92% were seen once. The sample here was peripheral blood, taken 28 days after the second dose of the MenACWY control vaccine. The receptor set was obtained from an adult who received the MenACWY meningococcal vaccine as a control.

CDR3 loop: CASSQDREKPPLHF. CDR3 in DNA: TGTGCCAGCAGCCAAGACAGGGAGAAGCCACCCCTCCACTTT. The rearrangement uses TRBV4-2 and TRBJ1-6; tentative D call: TRBD1 (5 bases). Germline V gene lookup returns CDR1 LGHNA and CDR2 YNFKEQ. CDR3 length: 14 amino acids. Trimming shortened V by 0 bases and J by 11 bases, and 11 bases separated the two germline ends.

The V gene is TRBV7-9, the J gene TRBJ2-7; TRBD1 agrees at 11 bases. This CDR3 comprises 15 residues. Unmatched junction bases numbered 7, after V lost 5 bases and J lost 4 bases. Germline V gives CDR1 SEHNR, CDR2 FQNEAQ (reference sequence). As DNA, the CDR3 is TGTGCCAGCAGCCCCGGACAGGGGGCTCTGTACGAGCAGTACTTC. This codes for CASSPGQGALYEQYF. Supplemented by reference TRBV7-9 and TRBJ2-7, the full variable domain reads DTGVSQNPRHKITKRGQNVTFRCDPISEHNRLYWYRQTLGQGPEFLTYFQNEAQLEKSRLLSDRFSAERPKGSFSTLEIQRTEQGDSAMYLCASSPGQGALYEQYFGPGTRLTVT.

This chain joins TRBV5-5 and TRBJ1-6, with D maybe TRBD1 (6 bases). CDR3 length: 13 amino acids. Trimming cost V 0 bases and J 16 bases, with 14 bases left between them. CDR1 SGHKS and CDR2 YYEKEE come from the germline V gene (reference sequence). As DNA, the CDR3 is TGTGCCAGCAGCTTGGTTGCTCAGCAGGGGCTCCACTTT. Its protein is CASSLVAQQGLHF.

The chain is built from TRBV30 and TRBJ2-1; a weak D match, TRBD1 (5 bases). Germline CDR1 is GTSNPN and CDR2 is SVGIG (reference sequence). V lost 2 bases to trimming and J lost 10 bases, with 12 bases between them. This CDR3 contains 12 residues. Written as DNA, the CDR3 is TGTGCCTGGAGTATGGACATCATAGAGCAGTTCTTC. Translated, it gives CAWSMDIIEQFF. Based on the CDR3 plus reference TRBV30 and TRBJ2-1, the full variable domain is SQTIHQWPATLVQPVGSPLSLECTVEGTSNPNLYWYRQAAGRGLQLLFYSVGIGQISSEVPQNLSASRPQDRQFILSSKKLLLSDSGFYLCAWSMDIIEQFFGPGTRLTVL.

This clone was seen just once. The V call is TRBV5-4, the J call TRBJ2-7; TRBD1 matches 12 bases. The CDR3 spans 18 residues. Trimming cost V 2 bases and J 6 bases; bases outside gene matches: 15. CDR1 is SGHNT and CDR2 is YYREEE in the germline V gene (reference sequence). CDR3 bases: TGTGCCAGCAGCTTTCGTTCCGGGACAGGGGGCGGACTAGGCGAGCAGTACTTC. Protein: CASSFRSGTGGGLGEQYF.

The chain employs TRBV13 and TRBJ1-1, with 9 bases matching TRBD1. V gave up 5 bases and J gave up 3 bases; unmatched junction bases: 7. This CDR3 has 15 residues. Germline values: CDR1 PRHDT, CDR2 FYEKMQ (reference sequence). CDR3 sequence: CASSRTGEGYTEAFF. In nucleotides, the CDR3 is TGTGCCAGCAGCCGGACAGGGGAGGGGTACACTGAAGCTTTCTTT.

The chain has TRBV27 and TRBJ1-1, with D unresolved. The CDR3 is made up of 14 amino acids. CDR1 is MNHEY, CDR2 SMNVEV, per germline (reference sequence). V gave up 0 bases and J gave up 3 bases, with 8 bases separating them. CDR3 sequence: CASSLSEGYTEAFF. The CDR3 nucleotides are TGTGCCAGCAGTTTATCAGAAGGGTACACTGAAGCTTTCTTT.

This rearrangement joins TRBV6-5 to TRBJ2-3, with TRBD2 as a possible D gene (6 bases). The CDR3 has 13 residues. Germline values: CDR1 MNHEY, CDR2 SVGAGI. Trimming pared 4 bases from V and 4 bases from J, leaving 9 bases between. CDR3 loop: CASSSPGADTQYF. The DNA of the CDR3 is TGTGCCAGCAGTTCGCCGGGGGCAGATACGCAGTATTTT.

V and J are TRBV28 and TRBJ2-5; 7 nucleotides agree with TRBD2. From germline, CDR1 is MDHEN and CDR2 SYDVKM. The CDR3 is made up of 14 amino acids. Losses at the gene ends were 3 bases for V and 5 bases for J; bases not matched to a gene: 6. CDR3 coding DNA: TGTGCCAGCAGTTTCGGGGGGAAAGGGGAGACCCAGTACTTC. Residues: CASSFGGKGETQYF.

The chain employs TRBV3-1 (or the pseudogene TRBV3-2) and TRBJ2-3; 15 bases fit TRBD2. The V and J ends lost 1 base and 5 bases, in that order; junction bases with no gene match: 7. Germline CDR1 and CDR2: LGHDT and YNNKEL (reference sequence). The CDR3 consists of 18 residues. CDR3 in DNA: TGTGCCAGCAGCCAAGGTCGGACTAGCGGGGGGGAGGGAGATACGCAGTATTTT. Protein sequence: CASSQGRTSGGEGDTQYF.

Comments on this clone: Other nucleotide sequences from this sample produce the same CDR3. The gene calls are TRBV3-1 (or the pseudogene TRBV3-2) and TRBJ2-5, with TRBD2 matching 10 bases. CDR1 is LGHDT, CDR2 YNNKEL, per germline (reference sequence). The CDR3 contains 17 residues. Trimming removed 2 bases from V and 5 bases from J; junction bases left unmatched: 11. CDR3 sequence: CASSQSAGSGGRETQYF. The DNA for the CDR3 is TGTGCCAGCAGCCAATCGGCGGGTAGCGGGGGGCGGGAGACCCAGTACTTC.

V and J are TRBV19 and TRBJ1-6; TRBD1 is a possible D gene (6 bases). Trimming left V 6 bases short and J 6 bases short, with 12 bases between. The CDR3 spans 14 residues. Germline CDR1 and CDR2: LNHDA and SQIVND (reference sequence). CDR3: CASRPGGSNSPLHF. The CDR3, as DNA: TGTGCCAGTAGGCCCGGGGGCTCTAATTCACCCCTCCACTTT.

V gene TRBV6-5 combines with J gene TRBJ1-1, with D unclear. Germline CDR1 MNHEY, CDR2 SVGAGI. Trimming shortened V by 6 bases and J by 2 bases, and 13 bases separated the two germline ends. This CDR3 is built from 14 residues. CDR3 sequence: CASSPRGSNTEAFF. CDR3 coding DNA: TGTGCCAGCAGCCCCCGTGGATCAAACACTGAAGCTTTCTTT.

This clone was picked up one time. The V gene is TRBV6-5, the J gene TRBJ1-6; no definite D call. Germline CDR1 is MNHEY and CDR2 is SVGAGI. Trimming shortened V by 0 bases and J by 7 bases, and 4 bases separated the two germline ends. The CDR3 totals 13 residues. CDR3 coding DNA: TGTGCCAGCAGTTACTCCTTCAATTCACCCCTCCACTTT. Encoded protein: CASSYSFNSPLHF.

The gene calls are TRBV2 and TRBJ2-1; D is ambiguous. CDR1 is SNHLY, CDR2 FYNNEI, per germline. Trimming removed 2 bases at V and 9 bases at J, with 5 bases between. The CDR3 runs 11 residues. Written as DNA, the CDR3 is TGTGCCAGCAGTGAACTGATTGAGCAGTTCTTC. This codes for CASSELIEQFF.

This clone showed up just once. V usage is TRBV10-3 and J usage is TRBJ2-7; D is undetermined. The CDR3 spans 12 residues. Germline V gives CDR1 ENHRY, CDR2 SYGVKD. Deletions cut 0 bases from V and 7 bases from J, with 7 bases between. The chain's CDR3 is CAISESKVEQYF. CDR3 in DNA: TGTGCCATCAGTGAGTCGAAAGTAGAGCAGTACTTC.

The chain employs TRBV7-2 and TRBJ2-3, with TRBD2 identical over 10 bases. V dropped 1 base and J dropped 2; count of bases not matched to a gene: 3. Germline CDR1 reads SGHTA; CDR2 reads FQGNSA. This CDR3 has 16 amino acids. CDR3 loop: CASSLGTSGNTDTQYF. CDR3 DNA sequence: TGTGCCAGCAGCTTAGGTACTAGCGGGAACACAGATACGCAGTATTTT.

The chain combines TRBV11-2 with TRBJ2-3; D remains ambiguous. In germline, CDR1 is SGHAT, CDR2 FQNNGV. The CDR3 extends over 16 amino acids. Trimming pared 7 bases from V and 5 bases from J, leaving 22 bases between. CDR3 in amino acids: CASTPSRRRLGDTQYF. The CDR3, as DNA: TGTGCCAGCACCCCGAGTCGGCGCAGGCTTGGAGATACGCAGTATTTT.

V is TRBV2 and J is TRBJ1-1, with D perhaps matching TRBD1 (5 bases). V lost 6 bases and J lost 0, with 17 bases in between. The CDR3 consists of 16 residues. Per the germline V gene, CDR1 is SNHLY and CDR2 is FYNNEI. The CDR3 DNA reads TGTGCCAGCAGAACCCCGGGGGACTTCATGAACACTGAAGCTTTCTTT. Translating it yields CASRTPGDFMNTEAFF.

The chain is built from TRBV18 and TRBJ2-1, with 8 bases lining up with TRBD2. V was pared by 1 base and J by 6 bases, with 8 bases of the junction left unmatched. Germline V lookup: CDR1 KGHSH, CDR2 LQKENI. CDR3 size: 16 residues. CDR3 in amino acids: CASSPLAGPTSNEQFF. Written as DNA, the CDR3 is TGTGCCAGCTCACCACTAGCGGGGCCGACCTCCAATGAGCAGTTCTTC.

This chain connects TRBV7-9 to TRBJ1-2; no clear D. The length of the CDR3 is 14 residues. Germline values: CDR1 SEHNR, CDR2 FQNEAQ (reference sequence). The V gene lost 1 base and the J gene lost 7 bases, with 13 bases spanning the gap. The CDR3 DNA reads TGTGCCAGCAGCTTAGGTGTCGACAACGGTGGCTACACCTTC. Translating it yields CASSLGVDNGGYTF. The full variable domain, rest sourced from reference TRBV7-9 and TRBJ1-2, is DTGVSQNPRHKITKRGQNVTFRCDPISEHNRLYWYRQTLGQGPEFLTYFQNEAQLEKSRLLSDRFSAERPKGSFSTLEIQRTEQGDSAMYLCASSLGVDNGGYTFGSGTRLTVV.

The chain recombines TRBV18 with TRBJ2-2; D might be TRBD1 (5 bases). Germline V lookup: CDR1 KGHSH, CDR2 LQKENI. V was trimmed by 2 bases and J by 4 bases, leaving 8 bases between them. This CDR3 spans 14 amino acids. For the CDR3, the DNA is TGTGCCAGCTCACCAAGGGGTGGCACCGGGGAGCTGTTTTTT. Protein product: CASSPRGGTGELFF. The variable domain in full, with the rest retrieved from reference TRBV18 and TRBJ2-2, is NAGVMQNPRHLVRRRGQEARLRCSPMKGHSHVYWYRQLPEEGLKFMVYLQKENIIDESGMPKERFSAEFPKEGPSILRIQQVVRGDSAAYFCASSPRGGTGELFFGEGSRLTVL.

V usage is TRBV3-1 (or the pseudogene TRBV3-2) and J usage is TRBJ1-5; D might be TRBD1 (6 bases). Trimming pared 1 base from V and 7 bases from J, leaving 17 bases between. The CDR3 has 16 residues. Germline CDR1 is LGHDT and CDR2 is YNNKEL (reference sequence). The CDR3 loop reads CASSQAGREGTQPQHF. The CDR3 DNA reads as TGTGCCAGCAGCCAAGCCGGAAGGGAGGGGACACAGCCCCAGCATTTT.

The chain has TRBV19 and TRBJ1-6; TRBD1 aligns across 7 bases. With 7 bases clipped from V and 4 bases from J, the junction kept 4 bases outside the gene matches. This CDR3 contains 14 residues. Germline V CDR1 and CDR2: LNHDA, SQIVND (reference sequence). The DNA for the CDR3 is TGTGCCAGTATCTCGGGACAGTATAATTCACCCCTCCACTTT. This encodes CASISGQYNSPLHF.

The chain carries TRBV7-9 and TRBJ1-4, with 7 bases fitting TRBD1. This CDR3 comprises 15 residues. Germline V gives CDR1 SEHNR, CDR2 FQNEAQ (reference sequence). Losses at the gene ends were 6 bases for V and 0 bases for J; bases not matched to a gene: 4. The CDR3 DNA is TGTGCCAGCAGACTGACAGGGTCAACTAATGAAAAACTGTTTTTT. This sequence encodes CASRLTGSTNEKLFF.

The chain uses TRBV14 and TRBJ1-4; tentative D call: TRBD1 (6 bases). The CDR3 is made up of 14 amino acids. Trimming left V 4 bases short and J 7 bases short, with 13 bases between. Looked up from germline, CDR1 is SGHDN and CDR2 is FVKESK. CDR3 region: CASSPRGGGEKLFF. The CDR3 DNA follows: TGTGCCAGCAGCCCTCGCGGGGGCGGTGAAAAACTGTTTTTT.

V is TRBV5-1 and J is TRBJ2-5, with D possibly matching TRBD1 (5 bases). Trimming left V 1 base short and J 1 base short, with 11 bases between. The CDR3 sequence is 15 residues long. The germline V gene has CDR1 SGHRS and CDR2 YFSETQ. DNA for the CDR3: TGCGCCAGCAGCTTGCGTCAGGGAAGCCAAGAGACCCAGTACTTC. Translation gives CASSLRQGSQETQYF.